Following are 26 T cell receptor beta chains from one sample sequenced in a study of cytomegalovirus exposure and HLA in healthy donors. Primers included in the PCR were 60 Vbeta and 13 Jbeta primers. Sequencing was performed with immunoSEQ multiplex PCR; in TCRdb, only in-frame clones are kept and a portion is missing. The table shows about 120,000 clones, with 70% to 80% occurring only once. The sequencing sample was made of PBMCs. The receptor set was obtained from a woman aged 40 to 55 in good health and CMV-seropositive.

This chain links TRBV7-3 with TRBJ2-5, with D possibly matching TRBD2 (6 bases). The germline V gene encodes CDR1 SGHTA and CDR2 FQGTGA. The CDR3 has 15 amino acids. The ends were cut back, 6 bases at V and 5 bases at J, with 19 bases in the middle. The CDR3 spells CASRAGGGIGETQYF. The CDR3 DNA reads TGTGCCAGCAGAGCCGGAGGAGGGATTGGGGAGACCCAGTACTTC.

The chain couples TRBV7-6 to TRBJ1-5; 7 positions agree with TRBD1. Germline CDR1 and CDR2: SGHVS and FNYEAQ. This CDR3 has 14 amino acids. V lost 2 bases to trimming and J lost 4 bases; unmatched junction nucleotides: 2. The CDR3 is CASSLFRGNQPQHF. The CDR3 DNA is TGTGCCAGCAGCTTATTCAGGGGGAATCAGCCCCAGCATTTT.

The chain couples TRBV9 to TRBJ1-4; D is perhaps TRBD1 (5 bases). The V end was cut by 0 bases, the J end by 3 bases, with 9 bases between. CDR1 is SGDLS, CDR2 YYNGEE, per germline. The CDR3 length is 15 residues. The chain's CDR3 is CASSVEGFSNEKLFF. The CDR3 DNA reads TGTGCCAGCAGCGTAGAGGGGTTTTCTAATGAAAAACTGTTTTTT.

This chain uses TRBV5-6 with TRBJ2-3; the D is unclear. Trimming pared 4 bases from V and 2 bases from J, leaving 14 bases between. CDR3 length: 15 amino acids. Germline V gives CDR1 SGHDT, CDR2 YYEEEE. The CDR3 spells CASSLRVGYTDTQYF. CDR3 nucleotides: TGTGCCAGCAGCCTCCGGGTCGGATACACAGATACGCAGTATTTT.

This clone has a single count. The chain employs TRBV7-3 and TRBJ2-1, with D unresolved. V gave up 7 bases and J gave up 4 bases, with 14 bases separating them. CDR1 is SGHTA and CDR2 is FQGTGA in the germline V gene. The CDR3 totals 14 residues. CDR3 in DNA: TGTGCCAGCACCTCGAGTGGGCGTTACAATGAGCAGTTCTTC. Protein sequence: CASTSSGRYNEQFF.

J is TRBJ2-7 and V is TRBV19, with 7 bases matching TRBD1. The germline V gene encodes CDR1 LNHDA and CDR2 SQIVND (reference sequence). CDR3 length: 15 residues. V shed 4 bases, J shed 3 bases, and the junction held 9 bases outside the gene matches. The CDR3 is CASSTVFRDSYEQYF. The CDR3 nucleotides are TGTGCCAGTAGTACGGTCTTCCGGGACAGCTACGAGCAGTACTTC. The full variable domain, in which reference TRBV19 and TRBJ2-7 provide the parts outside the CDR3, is DGGITQSPKYLFRKEGQNVTLSCEQNLNHDAMYWYRQDPGQGLRLIYYSQIVNDFQKGDIAEGYSVSREKKESFPLTVTSAQKNPTAFYLCASSTVFRDSYEQYFGPGTRLTVT.

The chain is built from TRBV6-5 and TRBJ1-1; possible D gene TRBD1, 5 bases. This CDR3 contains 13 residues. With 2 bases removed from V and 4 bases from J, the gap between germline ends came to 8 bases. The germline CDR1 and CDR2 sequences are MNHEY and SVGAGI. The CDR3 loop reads CASSYPGGTEAFF. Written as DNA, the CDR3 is TGTGCCAGCAGTTACCCCGGGGGCACTGAAGCTTTCTTT.

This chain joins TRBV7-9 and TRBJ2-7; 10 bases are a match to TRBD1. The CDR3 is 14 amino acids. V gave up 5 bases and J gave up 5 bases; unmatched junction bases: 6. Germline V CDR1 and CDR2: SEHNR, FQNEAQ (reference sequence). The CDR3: CASSDRGLRDEQYF. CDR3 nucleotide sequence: TGTGCCAGCAGCGACAGGGGGCTCAGGGACGAGCAGTACTTC.

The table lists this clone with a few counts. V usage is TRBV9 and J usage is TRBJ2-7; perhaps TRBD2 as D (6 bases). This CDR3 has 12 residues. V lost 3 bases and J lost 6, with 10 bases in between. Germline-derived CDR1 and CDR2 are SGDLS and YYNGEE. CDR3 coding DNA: TGTGCCAGCAGCGAGGCCGGGGGCGAGCAGTACTTC. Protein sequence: CASSEAGGEQYF.

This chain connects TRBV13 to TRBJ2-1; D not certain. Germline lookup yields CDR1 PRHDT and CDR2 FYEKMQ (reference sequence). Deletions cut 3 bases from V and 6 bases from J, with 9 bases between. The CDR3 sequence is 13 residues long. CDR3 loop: CASSFRGSNEQFF. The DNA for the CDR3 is TGTGCCAGCAGCTTCAGAGGAAGCAATGAGCAGTTCTTC.

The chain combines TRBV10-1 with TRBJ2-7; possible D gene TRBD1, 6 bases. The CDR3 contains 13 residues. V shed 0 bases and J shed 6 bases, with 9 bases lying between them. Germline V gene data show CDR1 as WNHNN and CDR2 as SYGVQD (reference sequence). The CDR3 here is CASSESTGSEQYF. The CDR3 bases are TGCGCCAGCAGTGAGTCCACAGGGAGCGAGCAGTACTTC.

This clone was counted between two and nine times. CDR3 nucleotides: TGCAGCGTTGTTGAGGATACCTACGAGCAGTACTTC. Translating it yields CSVVEDTYEQYF. This rearrangement joins TRBV29-1 to TRBJ2-5; D is ambiguous. The DNA end is more similar to TRBJ2-7, so the J call may be wrong. Germline V gene lookup returns CDR1 SQVTM and CDR2 ANQGSEA. The CDR3 covers 12 residues.

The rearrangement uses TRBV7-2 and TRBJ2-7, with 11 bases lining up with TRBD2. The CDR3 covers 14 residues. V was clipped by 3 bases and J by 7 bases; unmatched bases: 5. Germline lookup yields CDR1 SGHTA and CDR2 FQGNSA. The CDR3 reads CASSLGLAEGEQYF. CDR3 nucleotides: TGTGCCAGCAGCTTGGGACTAGCGGAGGGGGAGCAGTACTTC.

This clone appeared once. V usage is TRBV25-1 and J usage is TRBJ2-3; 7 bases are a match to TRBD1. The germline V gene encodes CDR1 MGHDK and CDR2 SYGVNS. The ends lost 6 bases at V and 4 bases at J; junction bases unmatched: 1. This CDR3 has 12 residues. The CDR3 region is CASRGQPDTQYF. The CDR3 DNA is TGTGCCAGCAGGGGACAGCCAGATACGCAGTATTTT.

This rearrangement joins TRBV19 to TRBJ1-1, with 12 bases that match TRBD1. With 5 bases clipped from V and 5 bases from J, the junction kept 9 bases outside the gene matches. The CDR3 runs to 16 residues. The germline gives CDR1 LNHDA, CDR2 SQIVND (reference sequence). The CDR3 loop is CASSPRDRGRVTEAFF. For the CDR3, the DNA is TGTGCCAGTAGTCCCCGGGACAGGGGGCGCGTAACTGAAGCTTTCTTT.

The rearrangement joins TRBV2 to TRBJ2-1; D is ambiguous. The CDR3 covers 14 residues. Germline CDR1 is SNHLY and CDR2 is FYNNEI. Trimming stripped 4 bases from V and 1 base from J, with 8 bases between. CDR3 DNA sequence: TGTGCCAGCAGTGTCCAGGTGTCCTACAATGAGCAGTTCTTC. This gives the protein CASSVQVSYNEQFF. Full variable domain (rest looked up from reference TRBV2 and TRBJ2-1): EPEVTQTPSHQVTQMGQEVILRCVPISNHLYFYWYRQILGQKVEFLVSFYNNEISEKSEIFDDQFSVERPDGSNFTLKIRSTKLEDSAMYFCASSVQVSYNEQFFGPGTRLTVL.

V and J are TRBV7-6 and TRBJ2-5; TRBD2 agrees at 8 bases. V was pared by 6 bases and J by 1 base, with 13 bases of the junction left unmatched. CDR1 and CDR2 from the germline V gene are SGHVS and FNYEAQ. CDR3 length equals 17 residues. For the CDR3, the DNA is TGTGCCAGCAGTTTACCAAGCGGGAGTCCAACCCAAGAGACCCAGTACTTC. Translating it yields CASSLPSGSPTQETQYF.

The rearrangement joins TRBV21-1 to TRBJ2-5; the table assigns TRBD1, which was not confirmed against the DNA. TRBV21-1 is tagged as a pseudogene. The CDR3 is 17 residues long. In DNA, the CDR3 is TGTGCCAGCAGCAAAGTGTCCAGGGGGGTGAGCGAAGAGACCCAGTACTTC. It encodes CASSKVSRGVSEETQYF.

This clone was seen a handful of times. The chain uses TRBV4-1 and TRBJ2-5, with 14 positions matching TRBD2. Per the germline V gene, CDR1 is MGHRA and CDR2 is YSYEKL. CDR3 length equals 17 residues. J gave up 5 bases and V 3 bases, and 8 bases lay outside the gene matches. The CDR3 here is CASSHLTSGGAKETQYF. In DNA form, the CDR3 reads TGCGCCAGCAGCCACTTGACTAGCGGGGGGGCGAAGGAGACCCAGTACTTC.

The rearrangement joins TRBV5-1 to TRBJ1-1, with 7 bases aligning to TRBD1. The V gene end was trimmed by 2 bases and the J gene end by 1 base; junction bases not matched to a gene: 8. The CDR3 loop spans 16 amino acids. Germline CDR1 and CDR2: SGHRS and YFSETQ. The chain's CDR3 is CASSLQLGTANTEAFF. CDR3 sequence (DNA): TGCGCCAGCAGCTTACAGTTAGGGACAGCGAACACTGAAGCTTTCTTT.

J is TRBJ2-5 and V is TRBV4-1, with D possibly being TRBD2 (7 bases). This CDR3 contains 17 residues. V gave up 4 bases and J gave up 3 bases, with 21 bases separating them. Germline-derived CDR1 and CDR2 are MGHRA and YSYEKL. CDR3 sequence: CASSPPLAGAGEETQYF. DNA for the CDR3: TGCGCCAGCAGCCCGCCTTTGGCGGGGGCCGGGGAAGAGACCCAGTACTTC.

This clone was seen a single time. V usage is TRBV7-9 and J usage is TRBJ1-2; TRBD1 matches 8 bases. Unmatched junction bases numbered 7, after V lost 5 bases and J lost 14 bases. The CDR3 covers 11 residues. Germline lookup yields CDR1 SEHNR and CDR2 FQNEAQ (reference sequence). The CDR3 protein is CASSDPDRATF. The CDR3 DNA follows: TGTGCCAGCAGCGACCCGGACAGGGCTACCTTC.

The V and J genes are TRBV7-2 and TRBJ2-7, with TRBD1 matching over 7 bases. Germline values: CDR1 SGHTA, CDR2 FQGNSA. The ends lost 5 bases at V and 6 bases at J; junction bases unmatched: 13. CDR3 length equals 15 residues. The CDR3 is CASSPPGRGIGEQYF. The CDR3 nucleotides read TGTGCCAGCAGCCCCCCGGGCAGGGGGATTGGCGAGCAGTACTTC.

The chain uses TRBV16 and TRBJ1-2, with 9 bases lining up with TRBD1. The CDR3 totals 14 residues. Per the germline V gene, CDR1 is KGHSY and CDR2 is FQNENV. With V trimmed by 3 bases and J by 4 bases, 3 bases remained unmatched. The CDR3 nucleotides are TGTGCCAGCAGCCAGGGGACAGGGAGCTATGGCTACACCTTC. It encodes CASSQGTGSYGYTF.

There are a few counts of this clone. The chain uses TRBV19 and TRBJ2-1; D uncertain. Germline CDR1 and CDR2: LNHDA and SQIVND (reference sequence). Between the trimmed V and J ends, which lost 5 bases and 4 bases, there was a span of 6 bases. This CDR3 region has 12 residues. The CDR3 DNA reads TGTGCCAGTAGTGAACAGTACAATGAGCAGTTCTTC. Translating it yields CASSEQYNEQFF.

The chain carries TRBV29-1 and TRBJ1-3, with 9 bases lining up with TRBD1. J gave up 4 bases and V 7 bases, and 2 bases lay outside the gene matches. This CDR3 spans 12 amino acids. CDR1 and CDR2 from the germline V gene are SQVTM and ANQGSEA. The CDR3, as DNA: TGCAGCGCCGGGACAGGGGGAAACACCATATATTTT. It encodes CSAGTGGNTIYF.